This is a list of T cell receptor beta chains from one sample in a study of spatial heterogeneity in lung cancer. Each CDR3 protein gets one entry after TCRdb re-called the 5' RACE reads with MiXCR. The sample includes some 40,000 distinct CDR3 sequences, 3.1% of them seen just once. The sequencing used normal lung tissue next to the tumor, collected at surgery. All receptors come from a male donor with early-stage non-small cell lung cancer. CDR3s include the opening cysteine and the closing phenylalanine or tryptophan. Fields, in order: D gene, V gene, clone size, J gene, CDR3 protein, CDR3 DNA. A D gene is named only where the DNA matches it firmly. Rows may omit the clone size; those that give it use once, few, many or a size class.

>NA|TRBV15|many|TRBJ2-5
CATSREMSGSQETQYF
TGTGCCACCAGCAGAGAGATGAGCGGGTCCCAAGAGACCCAGTACTTC
>TRBD1|TRBV11-3|many|TRBJ2-1
CASSQDRGTYNEQFF
TGTGCCAGCAGCCAGGACAGGGGAACGTACAATGAGCAGTTCTTC
>NA|TRBV27|NA|TRBJ1-4
CASSPNGVRSQKLFF
TGTGCCAGCAGTCCAAATGGGGTTCGCAGCCAAAAACTGTTTTTT
>TRBD1|TRBV12-3/TRBV12-4|many|TRBJ1-5
CASSPGTGTGGRQPQHF
TGTGCCAGCAGTCCCGGAACCGGGACAGGGGGCCGTCAGCCCCAGCATTTT
>NA|TRBV2|many|TRBJ2-2
CASKPRAGGELFF
TGTGCCAGCAAACCCAGGGCGGGCGGGGAGCTGTTTTTT
>NA|TRBV5-5|many|TRBJ1-1
CASSLVGRSREAFF
TGTGCCAGCAGCTTGGTGGGCCGGTCCCGTGAAGCTTTCTTT
>NA|TRBV5-1|many|TRBJ2-3
CASSLVGLGDTQYF
TGCGCCAGCAGCTTGGTTGGCCTGGGTGATACGCAGTATTTT
>NA|TRBV13|few|TRBJ1-1
CASGTTANTEAFF
TGTGCCAGCGGGACGACAGCTAACACTGAAGCTTTCTTT
>TRBD2|TRBV20-1|many|TRBJ2-3
CSAIPQAGGVGNTQYF
TGCAGTGCCATTCCTCAGGCGGGAGGGGTCGGAAATACGCAGTATTTT
>TRBD2|TRBV7-2|many|TRBJ2-5
CASSPNQRGNQETQYF
TGTGCCAGCAGCCCCAATCAGCGGGGGAATCAAGAGACCCAGTACTTC
>NA|TRBV5-4|NA|TRBJ1-4
CASSPYATNEKLFF
TGTGCCAGCAGCCCTTATGCAACTAATGAAAAACTGTTTTTT
>TRBD1|TRBV5-1|many|TRBJ2-3
CASSLYTGGPDTQYF
TGCGCCAGCAGCTTGTATACAGGGGGGCCAGATACGCAGTATTTT
>TRBD2|TRBV9|many|TRBJ2-2
CASSKGLASGELFF
TGTGCCAGCAGCAAGGGACTAGCGTCCGGGGAGCTGTTTTTT
>NA|TRBV3-1|many|TRBJ2-1
CASSHPITTPSRGEQFF
TGTGCCAGCAGCCACCCTATCACGACTCCCTCTCGAGGTGAGCAGTTCTTC
>NA|TRBV28|NA|TRBJ2-7
CASSLPGNSYEQYF
TGTGCCAGCAGTTTACCCGGCAACTCCTACGAGCAGTACTTC
>NA|TRBV30|few|TRBJ1-6
CAWTGSSYNSPLHF
TGTGCCTGGACGGGGAGCTCCTATAATTCACCCCTCCACTTT
>NA|TRBV28|many|TRBJ2-7
CASSPPTTEQYF
TGTGCCAGCAGCCCTCCCACGACCGAGCAGTACTTC
>NA|TRBV2|many|TRBJ2-3
CASSVVTDTQYF
TGTGCCAGCAGTGTAGTCACAGATACGCAGTATTTT
>NA|TRBV28|many|TRBJ2-1
CASSFHLLGNEQFF
TGTGCCAGCAGTTTCCACCTACTTGGAAATGAGCAGTTCTTC
>NA|TRBV6-1|many|TRBJ2-7
CASNEVRYEQYF
TGTGCCAGCAATGAGGTCCGCTACGAGCAGTACTTC
>NA|TRBV19|many|TRBJ1-5
CASSISGLQNQPQHF
TGTGCCAGTAGTATCTCGGGACTCCAGAACCAGCCCCAGCATTTT
>NA|TRBV6-1|many|TRBJ1-6
CASSEGRGLTPLHF
TGTGCCAGCAGTGAAGGAAGGGGCTTGACACCCCTCCACTTT
>NA|TRBV6-6|few|TRBJ2-5
CASSAPGAASRETQYF
TGTGCCAGCAGTGCCCCCGGGGCAGCAAGCCGGGAGACCCAGTACTTC
>NA|TRBV12-3/TRBV12-4|many|TRBJ2-5
CASSWTDHRGTQYF
TGTGCCAGCAGTTGGACAGATCATAGGGGGACCCAGTACTTC
>TRBD1|TRBV29-1|many|TRBJ1-1
CSVDRGGSEAFF
TGCAGCGTCGACAGGGGGGGGTCTGAAGCTTTCTTT